This T cell receptor beta chain derives from a study of cytotoxic CD8 clonotypes in ibrutinib-treated CLL. The study's findings and limits: There were few public clonotypes, and on treatment they contracted or stayed stable.

As to this clone: Its antigen is unknown.

Profiling relied on immunoSEQ multiplex PCR, and the TCRdb table lists in-frame clones only, not all of them. The data contain approximately 67,000 clones, approximately 80% of them singletons. With cryopreserved PBMCs as the source, roughly 2 micrograms of genomic DNA went to TCR beta libraries. Per the germline V gene, CDR1 is LNHDA and CDR2 is SQIVND (reference sequence). This CDR3 region has 17 residues. With 6 bases removed from V and 4 bases from J, the gap between germline ends came to 22 bases. The receptor's source is a human donor with chronic lymphocytic leukemia. This chain links TRBV19 with TRBJ2-1; TRBD1 or TRBD2 may be the D gene (5 bases each). The sequencing used PBMCs, collected at disease progression, from a patient treated with ibrutinib. CDR3 in amino acids: CASSNSGRWIGYNEQFF. In DNA, the CDR3 is TGTGCCAGTAGCAATTCGGGGCGGTGGATAGGGTACAATGAGCAGTTCTTC.